Each of the 29 T cell receptor beta chains below was sequenced from the same sample in a study of CXCR3-negative and CXCR3-positive naive CD8 T cells. Study findings and constraints: Hydrophobicity of TRB CDR3s was greater in CXCR3-positive naive cells than in CXCR3-negative naive cells.

5' RACE with UMI labels generated the TRB cDNA libraries. TCRdb re-called the 5' RACE reads; every CDR3 protein appears as one record, without DNA. This repertoire includes some 140,000 distinct CDR3 sequences. Their antigens are not known. The material sequenced was naive CXCR3+ CD8+ T cells from blood. Subset defined: CD45RO-CCR7+CD27+CD95- naive CD8+ T cells expressing CXCR3 (TNR3+). The receptors originated from a human donor in good health. Some clones in this sample may be carry-over from other donors' samples.

The chain joins TRBV4-2 to TRBJ2-2; TCRdb proposes TRBD1, but this gene call is untestable without DNA. CDR1 is LGHNA and CDR2 is YNFKEQ in the germline V gene. The CDR3 has 15 amino acids. CDR3 protein: CASSQEGGGGRELFF.

V is TRBV30 and J is TRBJ2-7; with no DNA, the TCRdb D assignment of TRBD1 cannot be verified. Per germline, CDR1 GTSNPN and CDR2 SVGIG (reference sequence). This CDR3 contains 16 residues. The CDR3 spells CAWSVPLGPPGMEQYF.

This rearrangement joins TRBV28 to TRBJ2-7; the TCRdb call, TRBD2, lacks DNA for checking. The CDR3 length is 13 residues. Germline V gives CDR1 MDHEN, CDR2 SYDVKM. The CDR3 is CASSPELGGEQYF.

J is TRBJ1-5 and V is TRBV24-1; TCRdb calls TRBD1, which cannot be checked without DNA. The CDR3 covers 16 residues. Germline V gene lookup returns CDR1 KGHDR and CDR2 SFDVKD. The CDR3 is CATSDRTGTGNQPQHF.

This chain links TRBV29-1 with TRBJ1-1; as DNA is missing, the TRBD1 call by TCRdb cannot be tested. Germline lookup yields CDR1 SQVTM and CDR2 ANQGSEA. The CDR3 sequence is 12 residues long. CDR3 sequence: CSSDRGPLEAFF.

The chain employs TRBV4-3 and TRBJ2-1; TCRdb calls TRBD2, which cannot be checked without DNA. The germline V gene encodes CDR1 LGHNA and CDR2 YSLEER. The CDR3 runs to 18 residues. The CDR3 region is CASSQGVAGGPLSGEQFF.

V gene TRBV11-2 combines with J gene TRBJ2-7. The CDR3 length is 14 residues. From germline, CDR1 is SGHAT and CDR2 FQNNGV. The CDR3 region is CASSFIISPYEQYF.

The chain joins TRBV28 to TRBJ2-7. The V gene's germline CDR1 is MDHEN and CDR2 SYDVKM. The CDR3 sequence is 13 residues long. Here the CDR3 reads CASKDLSSYEQYF.

The chain carries TRBV21-1 and TRBJ2-1; checking the TCRdb D call of TRBD1 is not possible without DNA. TRBV21-1 corresponds to a pseudogene. There are 15 residues in the CDR3. The CDR3 loop reads CASSPDRKRPNEQFF.

CDR3 in amino acids: CASSFARRTWRGYTF. This chain joins TRBV12-3 or TRBV12-4 and TRBJ1-2. This CDR3 spans 15 amino acids.

This sequence joins TRBV11-2 and TRBJ1-1; TCRdb indicates TRBD1, and absent DNA this call remains unverified. Germline-derived CDR1 and CDR2 are SGHAT and FQNNGV. This CDR3 is 14 amino acids long. Here the CDR3 reads CASSLLGWGTEAFF.

CDR3: CASSLGQGYHEQYF. The chain employs TRBV11-2 and TRBJ2-7; checking the TCRdb D call of TRBD1 is not possible without DNA. The CDR3 length is 14 residues. Looked up from germline, CDR1 is SGHAT and CDR2 is FQNNGV.

The rearrangement links TRBV7-8 to TRBJ2-1; TCRdb designates TRBD1, a call that cannot be tested without DNA. The germline V gene has CDR1 SGHVS and CDR2 FQNEAQ. CDR3 length: 18 amino acids. This chain's CDR3 is CASSSDRQGRSIYNEQFF.

V gene TRBV5-1 combines with J gene TRBJ2-7; TCRdb names TRBD1, which stays unverified in the absence of DNA. Per germline, CDR1 SGHRS and CDR2 YFSETQ. This CDR3 contains 16 residues. This CDR3 reads CASSFPHGARGHEQYF.

The chain couples TRBV29-1 to TRBJ2-1; TCRdb's assignment of TRBD2 cannot be checked, as there is no DNA. Germline lookup yields CDR1 SQVTM and CDR2 ANQGSEA. The CDR3 has 16 amino acids. CDR3 sequence: CSVELTSGSSWDEQFF.

The chain employs TRBV12-3 or TRBV12-4 and TRBJ2-1; the TCRdb D gene call, TRBD1, has no DNA to confirm it. The CDR3 runs to 15 residues. CDR3 residues: CASSSSPGGYNEQFF.

The genes are TRBV28 and TRBJ2-1; there is no DNA to check the TCRdb D call of TRBD1. This CDR3 comprises 15 residues. Germline V lookup: CDR1 MDHEN, CDR2 SYDVKM. The CDR3 spells CASSPPTGMYNEQFF. Full variable domain (remainder filled in from reference TRBV28 and TRBJ2-1): DVKVTQSSRYLVKRTGEKVFLECVQDMDHENMFWYRQDPGLGLRLIYFSYDVKMKEKGDIPEGYSVSREKKERFSLILESASTNQTSMYLCASSPPTGMYNEQFFGPGTRLTVL.

The genes are TRBV5-4 and TRBJ2-7. Germline CDR1 and CDR2: SGHNT and YYREEE (reference sequence). The CDR3 extends over 14 amino acids. CDR3 protein: CASSLDREIYEQYF.

The V and J genes are TRBV15 and TRBJ1-5; TCRdb calls TRBD1, which cannot be checked without DNA. This CDR3 is 15 amino acids long. The germline V gene has CDR1 LNHNV and CDR2 YYDKDF (reference sequence). Here the CDR3 reads CATSRDRGWNQPQHF. Full variable domain (outside the CDR3, taken from reference TRBV15 and TRBJ1-5): DAMVIQNPRYQVTQFGKPVTLSCSQTLNHNVMYWYQQKSSQAPKLLFHYYDKDFNNEADTPDNFQSRRPNTSFCFLDIRSPGLGDTAMYLCATSRDRGWNQPQHFGDGTRLSIL.

The rearrangement links TRBV15 to TRBJ2-7; TCRdb designates TRBD1, a call that cannot be tested without DNA. Germline lookup yields CDR1 LNHNV and CDR2 YYDKDF (reference sequence). The CDR3 has 15 residues. The CDR3 sequence: CATSRGRDSTYEQYF.

The chain couples TRBV7-3 to TRBJ2-2; there is no DNA to check the TCRdb D call of TRBD2. Germline V lookup: CDR1 SGHTA, CDR2 FQGTGA. This CDR3 is 17 amino acids long. CDR3 residues: CASSQDGLAGDTGELFF. Looking up the rest from reference TRBV7-3 and TRBJ2-2 gives the full variable domain: GAGVSQTPSNKVTEKGKYVELRCDPISGHTALYWYRQSLGQGPEFLIYFQGTGAADDSGLPNDRFFAVRPEGSVSTLKIQRTERGDSAVYLCASSQDGLAGDTGELFFGEGSRLTVL.

The chain recombines TRBV13 with TRBJ1-2; TCRdb reports TRBD1, a call that lacks DNA to check it against. This CDR3 spans 14 amino acids. The germline gives CDR1 PRHDT, CDR2 FYEKMQ (reference sequence). CDR3 sequence reads: CASSYGQGALGYTF.

The chain carries TRBV12-5 and TRBJ1-1; the D gene TCRdb calls, TRBD1, cannot be checked with no DNA. The CDR3 is 14 amino acids. Per the germline V gene, CDR1 is LGHNT and CDR2 is FRNRAP. The CDR3 loop is CASVPDRGLTEAFF.

The chain carries TRBV5-1 and TRBJ1-4. The CDR3 has 14 amino acids. Germline CDR1 and CDR2: SGHRS and YFSETQ. The CDR3 loop is CASSLTIGNEKLFF.

The rearrangement uses TRBV4-3 and TRBJ2-7; the TRBD2 assignment by TCRdb is unverifiable without DNA. CDR1 is LGHNA and CDR2 is YSLEER in the germline V gene. CDR3 length equals 15 residues. The CDR3 region is CASSQESGHSYEQYF.

The chain is built from TRBV20-1 and TRBJ2-1; the D call from TCRdb, TRBD2, cannot be confirmed without DNA. The CDR3 extends over 14 amino acids. Germline V gene sequence: CDR1 DFQATT, CDR2 SNEGSKA (reference sequence). CDR3 in amino acids: CSVTTSGGAHEQFF.

The chain joins TRBV29-1 to TRBJ2-7; TCRdb selects TRBD2, and the lack of DNA leaves this call unchecked. Germline lookup yields CDR1 SQVTM and CDR2 ANQGSEA. The CDR3 has 12 amino acids. The CDR3 here is CSVEDSSGEQYF.

This chain links TRBV6-7 with TRBJ2-2; lacking DNA, the TRBD1 call made by TCRdb goes unchecked. TRBV6-7 is given ORF status, its function remaining uncertain. The CDR3 extends over 14 amino acids. The chain's CDR3 is CASSYSPRTGELFF.

The rearrangement links TRBV4-3 to TRBJ2-3; TCRdb calls TRBD2, which cannot be checked without DNA. The CDR3 sequence is 17 residues long. Germline CDR1 LGHNA, CDR2 YSLEER. CDR3 sequence reads: CASSQEGFGGVRYTQYF.